This T cell receptor (beta chain) was obtained from a study of technical replicates of blood from a handful of donors. The germline V gene has CDR1 LGHNT and CDR2 FRNRAP. This CDR3 has 16 residues. V lost 0 bases, J lost 0 bases, and 9 bases lay in between. The method was immunoSEQ multiplex PCR; TCRdb's version includes in-frame clones alone and lacks a portion of them. The sample has roughly 65,000 clones, approximately 88% seen once. This clone was picked up a small number of times. This clonotype was obtained from a human donor in good health. Some clones in this sample may be carry-over from other donors' samples. The J gene is TRBJ2-1, the V gene TRBV12-5; a possible D gene is TRBD1 (5 bases). Specimen: PBMCs. Written as DNA, the CDR3 is TGTGCTAGTGGTTTGGTGGGGCCCGGCTCCTACAATGAGCAGTTCTTC. It is translated as CASGLVGPGSYNEQFF.